The source of this T cell receptor (beta chain) is a study of T-cell memory formation after mild COVID-19. Study-wide results and limits: Pre-infection memory carried some responding clones, suggesting that cross-reactive memory joined.

This clonotype was seen a few times. As yet, its antigen is unknown. Trimming shortened V by 0 bases and J by 4 bases, and 7 bases separated the two germline ends. This CDR3 has 13 amino acids. Per the germline V gene, CDR1 is LNHNV and CDR2 is YYDKDF (reference sequence). MiXCR was run by TCRdb on the 5' RACE reads, yielding one entry per CDR3 protein. The sample has about 620,000 distinct CDR3 sequences, about a sixth seen once. V is TRBV15 and J is TRBJ2-7; D is ambiguous. This TCR was sampled from an adult woman who had mild COVID-19 (a few samples of this study predate the infection). Cell type and time point are not known. Sequencing was performed on PBMCs or a T cell subset sorted from them (not recorded which). Here the CDR3 DNA reads TGTGCCACCAGCAGAGACACAGCGTACGAGCAGTACTTC. It is translated as CATSRDTAYEQYF.